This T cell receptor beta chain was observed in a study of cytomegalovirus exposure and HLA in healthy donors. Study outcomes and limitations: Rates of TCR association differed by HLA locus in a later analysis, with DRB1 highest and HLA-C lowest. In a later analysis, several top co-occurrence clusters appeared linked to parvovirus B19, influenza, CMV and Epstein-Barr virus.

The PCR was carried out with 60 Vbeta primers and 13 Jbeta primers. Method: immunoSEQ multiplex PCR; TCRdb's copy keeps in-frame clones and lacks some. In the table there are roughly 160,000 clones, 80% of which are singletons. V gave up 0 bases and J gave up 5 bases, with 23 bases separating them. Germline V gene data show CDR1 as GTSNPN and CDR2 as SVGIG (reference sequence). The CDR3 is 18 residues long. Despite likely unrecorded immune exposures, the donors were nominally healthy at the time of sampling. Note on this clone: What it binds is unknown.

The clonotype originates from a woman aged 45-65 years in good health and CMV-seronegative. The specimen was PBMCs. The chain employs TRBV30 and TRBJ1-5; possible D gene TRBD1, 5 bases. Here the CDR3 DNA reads TGTGCCTGGAGTGTACGTGGCTCGACAGCGAGTCACGATCAGCCCCAGCATTTT. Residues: CAWSVRGSTASHDQPQHF.